Sequencing of this T cell receptor beta chain was carried out in a study of OX40 agonist ivuxolimab in advanced cancers. The wider study: Earlier treatment with anti-PD-1, anti-PD-L1 or anti-CTLA-4 was permitted, and around 36% had received some.

Method: immunoSEQ multiplex PCR; TCRdb's copy keeps in-frame clones and lacks some. The sample carries about 79,000 clones, 88% recorded once. Germline values: CDR1 SQVTM, CDR2 ANQGSEA. Trimming left V 3 bases short and J 1 base short, with 9 bases between. The CDR3 length is 13 residues. The chain couples TRBV29-1 to TRBJ2-5; TRBD2 might be the D (6 bases). Specimen: CD4+ or CD8+ T cells sorted from blood, collected in a trial of the OX40 agonist ivuxolimab. The sequence derives from an adult with an advanced solid tumor such as melanoma, head and neck, liver or kidney cancer. Here the CDR3 DNA reads TGCAGCGTTGACGGGAGCGGCCAAGAGACCCAGTACTTC. This gives the protein CSVDGSGQETQYF.